The 17 T cell receptor beta chains below come from one sample, sequenced in a study of tumor and adjacent non-tumor tissue in lung cancer. A modified ARM-PCR protocol with three rounds of nested PCR amplified TCRbeta. TCRdb processed the multiplex PCR reads anew with MiXCR; each CDR3 protein has one entry. The sample has fewer than 150,000 distinct CDR3 sequences; about 71% are singletons. This sample's RNA came from whole unsorted tissue. The sequenced material came from lung tumor tissue. The origin of the receptors is a man aged 55-75 years with small cell lung cancer.

The chain recombines TRBV7-9 with TRBJ2-1; a possible D gene is TRBD1 (6 bases). The CDR3 is 14 amino acids. V lost 5 bases and J 0 bases, leaving 8 bases between the germline ends. The germline V gene encodes CDR1 SEHNR and CDR2 FQNEAQ (reference sequence). CDR3 loop: CASSTGSSYNEQFF. The CDR3 DNA sequence: TGTGCCAGCAGCACAGGGAGCTCCTACAATGAGCAGTTCTTC.

With regard to this clonotype: Its ends do not fully match the called genes, so a read error is possible. This chain uses TRBV20-1 with TRBJ2-3; TRBD1 might be the D (6 bases). The CDR3 runs 14 residues. Germline V gene lookup returns CDR1 DFQATT and CDR2 SNEGSKA (reference sequence). This chain's CDR3 is CGAPAVGAGDMQYF. The CDR3 DNA reads as TGCGGTGCTCCCGCGGTGGGGGCGGGTGATATGCAGTATTTT.

The chain couples TRBV6-1 to TRBJ2-4; D is perhaps TRBD1 or TRBD2 (5 bases each). Germline values: CDR1 MNHNS, CDR2 SASEGT. This CDR3 region has 16 residues. V lost 6 bases to trimming and J lost 3 bases, with 18 bases between them. CDR3 in amino acids: CASRPSWGCGKNIQYF. CDR3 nucleotides: TGTGCCAGCAGGCCGTCATGGGGGTGCGGCAAAAACATTCAGTACTTC.

This sequence joins TRBV20-1 and TRBJ2-3; 8 bases line up with TRBD2. There are 15 residues in the CDR3. CDR1 and CDR2 from the germline V gene are DFQATT and SNEGSKA (reference sequence). CDR3 nucleotide sequence: TGCAATATCTCGGGAGGGCTAGCGGGTGCAGATACGCAGTATTTT. Encoded protein: CNISGGLAGADTQYF.

The chain links TRBV6-5 to TRBJ1-1, with 8 bases fitting TRBD1. This CDR3 is built from 14 residues. After removal of 5 bases from V and 4 bases from J, the junction contained 6 bases not matched to a gene. Per germline, CDR1 MNHEY and CDR2 SVGAGI. The CDR3 protein is CASSPRQGSTEAFF. CDR3 nucleotide sequence: TGTGCCAGCAGTCCGAGACAGGGGAGCACTGAAGCTTTCTTT.

Many counts were recorded for this clonotype. The chain recombines TRBV20-1 with TRBJ2-5; D unresolved. This CDR3 is 14 amino acids long. V was clipped by 3 bases and J by 5 bases, with 16 bases between them. CDR1 DFQATT and CDR2 SNEGSKA come from the germline V gene (reference sequence). The CDR3 sequence is CSASPGFRLETQYF. The DNA for the CDR3 is TGCAGTGCTAGCCCGGGTTTTCGATTGGAGACCCAGTACTTC.

A note on this clonotype: A read error may explain this, as a much larger clone is one base away. The J gene is TRBJ1-1, the V gene TRBV20-1; 7 bases are shared with TRBD1. The germline V gene has CDR1 DFQATT and CDR2 SNEGSKA (reference sequence). This CDR3 has 13 residues. The CDR3 is CSAPGTVDTKAFF. CDR3 bases: TGCAGTGCTCCCGGGACAGTAGACACTAAAGCTTTCTTT.

This clonotype was observed at least ten times. The chain has TRBV6-5 and TRBJ1-1, with D maybe TRBD1 (6 bases). CDR1 and CDR2 from the germline V gene are MNHEY and SVGAGI. This CDR3 region has 14 residues. Trimming removed 4 bases at V and 1 base at J, with 10 bases between. CDR3 coding DNA: TGTGCCAGCAGTTGGGGGGGCGGGAACACTGAAGCTTTCTTT. Protein sequence: CASSWGGGNTEAFF.

On this clonotype: A much more abundant neighbour one base away suggests this may be a read error. The chain joins TRBV20-1 to TRBJ2-3; 7 bases are shared with TRBD2. CDR1 is DFQATT and CDR2 is SNEGSKA in the germline V gene (reference sequence). The CDR3 covers 14 residues. J was trimmed by 2 bases and V by 7 bases; bases with no gene match: 9. In DNA form, the CDR3 reads TGCAGTGTTACTACAAGCGGGAACACAGATACGCAGTATTTT. Encoded protein: CSVTTSGNTDTQYF.

The rearrangement links TRBV12-3 or TRBV12-4 to TRBJ1-1, with 9 bases aligning to TRBD1. Unmatched junction bases numbered 13, after V lost 3 bases and J lost 11 bases. This CDR3 spans 15 amino acids. The CDR3 sequence: CASSFSSGTGRKAFF. The CDR3 bases are TGTGCCAGCAGTTTCTCTAGCGGGACAGGGAGGAAGGCTTTCTTT.

Note on this clonotype: At one of its ends the junction is not consistent with the germline gene, which may arise from a read error. The chain employs TRBV11-1 and TRBJ2-1, with D perhaps TRBD2 (5 bases). The CDR3 runs 15 residues. Per germline, CDR1 SGHAT and CDR2 FQDESV (reference sequence). DNA of the CDR3: TGTGCCAGCAGACAGCTTAAGGGAGACGGGAATGAGCAGTTATTC. Its protein product is CASRQLKGDGNEQLF.

A word on this clonotype: Sequence at one end of the junction differs from germline and may be a read error. The genes are TRBV11-2 and TRBJ2-3; D remains ambiguous. The germline CDR1 and CDR2 sequences are SGHAT and FQNNGV. This CDR3 region has 15 residues. CDR3 DNA sequence: TGTACCAGCAGCTTAACTCGCTCTAACACAGATACGCAGTATTTT. Protein: CTSSLTRSNTDTQYF.

Comment on this clonotype: With a much larger clone just one base away, this may be a read error. This chain links TRBV4-2 with TRBJ2-3; D unclear. V was cut by 2 bases and J by 4 bases, with 10 bases left in between. Germline V gene lookup returns CDR1 LGHNA and CDR2 YNFKEQ. This CDR3 has 14 amino acids. CDR3 sequence reads: CASSQLGDSDTQYF. CDR3 DNA sequence: TGTGCCAGCAGCCAATTAGGTGACTCAGATACGCAGTATTTT.

In regard to this clonotype: At one boundary the junction diverges from the germline segment, which might be a read error. The chain uses TRBV19 and TRBJ2-2; perhaps TRBD1 as D (6 bases). In germline, CDR1 is LNHDA, CDR2 SQIVND (reference sequence). This CDR3 has 13 residues. CDR3 residues: CASSNRDTGELFF. The CDR3 bases are TGTGCCAGTAGCAACAGGGACACCGGGGAGTTGTTTTTT.

V usage is TRBV11-2 and J usage is TRBJ2-7; a possible D gene is TRBD2 (6 bases). Germline CDR1 is SGHAT and CDR2 is FQNNGV. This CDR3 has 14 amino acids. The CDR3 protein is CASSLEPGSSELYV. CDR3 nucleotides: TGTGCCAGCAGCTTAGAACCCGGGAGCAGCGAGCTGTATGTC.

For this clonotype: The final CDR3 position lacks the conserved phenylalanine or tryptophan, pointing to a likely read error. This chain links TRBV29-1 with TRBJ1-2; maybe TRBD1 (6 bases). Germline V lookup: CDR1 SQVTM, CDR2 ANQGSEA. The CDR3 has 14 residues. V dropped 6 bases and J dropped 10 bases, with 24 bases sitting between them. DNA of the CDR3: TGCAGCGTCGGGCTGGGGGCGAGACGTCCCGTCTACACCTTG. Translating gives CSVGLGARRPVYTL.

The chain carries TRBV12-3 or TRBV12-4 and TRBJ1-3, with D perhaps matching TRBD1 (5 bases). V gave up 6 bases and J gave up 8 bases, with 20 bases separating them. CDR3 size: 15 residues. DNA for the CDR3: TGTGCCAGCAGCTATACGGGACGCCCGGTAGACACCATATATTTT. This codes for CASSYTGRPVDTIYF.